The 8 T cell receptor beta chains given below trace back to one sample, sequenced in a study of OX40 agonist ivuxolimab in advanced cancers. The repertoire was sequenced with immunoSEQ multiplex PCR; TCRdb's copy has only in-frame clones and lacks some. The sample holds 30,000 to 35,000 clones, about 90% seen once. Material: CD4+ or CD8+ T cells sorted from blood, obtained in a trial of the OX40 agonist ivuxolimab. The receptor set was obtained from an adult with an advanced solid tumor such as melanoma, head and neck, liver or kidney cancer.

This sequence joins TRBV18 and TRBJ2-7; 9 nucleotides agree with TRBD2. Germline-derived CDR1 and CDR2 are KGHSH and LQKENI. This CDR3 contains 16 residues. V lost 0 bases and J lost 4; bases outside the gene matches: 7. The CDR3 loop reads CASSPPGRGGWYEQYF. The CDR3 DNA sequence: TGTGCCAGCTCACCACCTGGGCGGGGGGGATGGTACGAGCAGTACTTC.

The CDR3: CASSAGQNYGYTF. CDR3 nucleotide sequence: TGCGCCAGCAGTGCGGGACAAAACTATGGCTACACCTTC. The rearrangement links TRBV10-1 to TRBJ1-2, with D maybe TRBD1 (6 bases). CDR1 and CDR2 (germline): WNHNN, SYGVQD (reference sequence). Trimming stripped 4 bases from V and 2 bases from J, with 8 bases between. The CDR3 loop spans 13 amino acids.

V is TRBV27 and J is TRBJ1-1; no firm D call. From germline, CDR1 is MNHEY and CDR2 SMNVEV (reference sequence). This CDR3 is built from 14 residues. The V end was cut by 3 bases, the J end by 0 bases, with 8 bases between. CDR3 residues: CASSLQVMNTEAFF. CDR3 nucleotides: TGTGCCAGCAGTTTGCAAGTCATGAACACTGAAGCTTTCTTT.

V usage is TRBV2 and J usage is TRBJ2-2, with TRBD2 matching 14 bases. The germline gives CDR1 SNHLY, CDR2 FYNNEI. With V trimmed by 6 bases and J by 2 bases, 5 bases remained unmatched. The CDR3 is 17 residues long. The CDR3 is CASSGGLAGVNTGELFF. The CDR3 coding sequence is TGTGCCAGCAGCGGGGGACTAGCGGGAGTCAACACCGGGGAGCTGTTTTTT.

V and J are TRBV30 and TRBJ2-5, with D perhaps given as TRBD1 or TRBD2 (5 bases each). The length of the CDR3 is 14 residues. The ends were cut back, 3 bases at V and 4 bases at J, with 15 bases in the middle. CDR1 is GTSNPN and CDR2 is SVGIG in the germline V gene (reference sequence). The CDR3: CAWSGAYRGETQYF. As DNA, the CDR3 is TGTGCCTGGAGCGGGGCCTACCGCGGAGAGACCCAGTACTTC.

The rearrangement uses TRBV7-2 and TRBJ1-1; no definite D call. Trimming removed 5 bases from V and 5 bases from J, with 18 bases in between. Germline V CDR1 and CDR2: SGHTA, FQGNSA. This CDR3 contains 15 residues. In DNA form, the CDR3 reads TGTGCCAGCAGCACTAATCTGGGGTCGGGGACTGAAGCTTTCTTT. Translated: CASSTNLGSGTEAFF. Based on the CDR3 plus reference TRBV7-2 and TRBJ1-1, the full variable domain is GAGVSQSPSNKVTEKGKDVELRCDPISGHTALYWYRQSLGQGLEFLIYFQGNSAPDKSGLPSDRFSAERTGGSVSTLTIQRTQQEDSAVYLCASSTNLGSGTEAFFGQGTRLTVV.

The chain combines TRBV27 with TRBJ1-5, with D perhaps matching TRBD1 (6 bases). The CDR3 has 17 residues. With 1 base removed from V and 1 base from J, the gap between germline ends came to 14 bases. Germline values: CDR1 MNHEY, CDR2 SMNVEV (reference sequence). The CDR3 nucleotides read TGTGCCAGCAGTTTATACCCCCCGACAGGAAGCAATCAGCCCCAGCATTTT. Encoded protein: CASSLYPPTGSNQPQHF.

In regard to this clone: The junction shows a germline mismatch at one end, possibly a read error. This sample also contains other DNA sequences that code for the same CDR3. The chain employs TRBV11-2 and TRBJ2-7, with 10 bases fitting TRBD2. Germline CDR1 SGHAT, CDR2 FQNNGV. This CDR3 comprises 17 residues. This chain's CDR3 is CASSWSTSGFPLYEQYF. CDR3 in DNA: TGCGCCAGCAGTTGGTCGACTAGCGGGTTTCCTTTATACGAGCAGTACTTC.